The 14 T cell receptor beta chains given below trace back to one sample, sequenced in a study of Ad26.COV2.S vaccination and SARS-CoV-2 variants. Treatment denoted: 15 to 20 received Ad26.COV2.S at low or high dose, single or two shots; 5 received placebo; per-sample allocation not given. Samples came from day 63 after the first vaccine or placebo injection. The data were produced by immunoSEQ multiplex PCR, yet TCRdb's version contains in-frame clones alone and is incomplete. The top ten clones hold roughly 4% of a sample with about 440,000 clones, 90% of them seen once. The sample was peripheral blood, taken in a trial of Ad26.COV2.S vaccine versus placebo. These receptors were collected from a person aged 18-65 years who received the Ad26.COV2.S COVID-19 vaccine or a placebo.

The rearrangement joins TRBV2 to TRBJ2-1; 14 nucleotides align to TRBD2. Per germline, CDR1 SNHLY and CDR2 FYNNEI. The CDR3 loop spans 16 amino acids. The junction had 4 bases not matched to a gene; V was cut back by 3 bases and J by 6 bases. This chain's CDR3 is CASSDQGLAGGNEQFF. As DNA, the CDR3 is TGTGCCAGCAGTGACCAAGGACTAGCGGGAGGCAATGAGCAGTTCTTC.

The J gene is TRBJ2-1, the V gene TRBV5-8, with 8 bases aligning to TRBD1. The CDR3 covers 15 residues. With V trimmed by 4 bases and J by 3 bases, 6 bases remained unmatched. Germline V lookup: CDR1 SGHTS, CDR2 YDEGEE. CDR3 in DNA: TGTGCCAGCAGCCCCCGACAGGGGTTCTACAATGAGCAGTTCTTC. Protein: CASSPRQGFYNEQFF.

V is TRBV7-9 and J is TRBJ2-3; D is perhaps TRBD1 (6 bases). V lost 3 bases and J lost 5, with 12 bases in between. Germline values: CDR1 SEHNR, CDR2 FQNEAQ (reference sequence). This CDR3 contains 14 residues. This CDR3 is CASSLGAGEDTQYF. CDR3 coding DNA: TGTGCCAGCAGCTTGGGGGCAGGGGAAGATACGCAGTATTTT.

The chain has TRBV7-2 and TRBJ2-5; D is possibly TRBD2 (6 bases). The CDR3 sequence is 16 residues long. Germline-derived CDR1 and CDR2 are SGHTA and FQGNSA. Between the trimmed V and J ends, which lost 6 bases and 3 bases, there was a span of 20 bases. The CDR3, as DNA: TGTGCCAGCAGTCTCCGGAGCGGACTACCAAAAGAGACCCAGTACTTC. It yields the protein CASSLRSGLPKETQYF.

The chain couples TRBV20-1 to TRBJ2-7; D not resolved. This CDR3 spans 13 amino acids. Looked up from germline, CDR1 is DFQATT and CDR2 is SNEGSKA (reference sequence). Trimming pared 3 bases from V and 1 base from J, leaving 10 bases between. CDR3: CSASQGGSYEQYF. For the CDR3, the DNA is TGCAGTGCTAGTCAAGGCGGATCCTACGAGCAGTACTTC.

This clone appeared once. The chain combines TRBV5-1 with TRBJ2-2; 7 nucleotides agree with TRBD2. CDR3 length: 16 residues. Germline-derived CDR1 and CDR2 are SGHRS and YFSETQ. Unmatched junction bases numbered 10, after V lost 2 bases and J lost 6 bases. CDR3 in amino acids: CASSFPWGGSAGELFF. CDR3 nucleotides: TGCGCCAGCAGCTTTCCCTGGGGCGGGAGTGCCGGGGAGCTGTTTTTT.

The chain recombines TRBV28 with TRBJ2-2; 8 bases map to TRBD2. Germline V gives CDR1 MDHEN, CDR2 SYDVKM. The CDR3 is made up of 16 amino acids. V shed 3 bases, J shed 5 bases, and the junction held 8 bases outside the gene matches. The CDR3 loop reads CASSLGERELTGELFF. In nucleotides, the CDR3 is TGTGCCAGCAGTTTGGGGGAGCGGGAGCTTACCGGGGAGCTGTTTTTT.

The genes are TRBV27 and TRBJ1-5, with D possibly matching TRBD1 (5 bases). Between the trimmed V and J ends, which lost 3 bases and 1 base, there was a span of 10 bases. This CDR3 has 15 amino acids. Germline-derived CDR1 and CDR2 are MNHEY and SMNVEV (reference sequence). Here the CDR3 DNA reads TGTGCCAGCAGTTTGGGACTCGAAAGCAATCAGCCCCAGCATTTT. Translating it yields CASSLGLESNQPQHF.

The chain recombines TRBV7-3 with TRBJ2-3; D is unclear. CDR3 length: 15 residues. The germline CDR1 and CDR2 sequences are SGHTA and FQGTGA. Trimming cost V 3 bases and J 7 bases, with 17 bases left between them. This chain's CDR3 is CASSFGAARINTQYF. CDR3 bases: TGTGCCAGCAGCTTCGGCGCGGCTAGAATTAATACGCAGTATTTT.

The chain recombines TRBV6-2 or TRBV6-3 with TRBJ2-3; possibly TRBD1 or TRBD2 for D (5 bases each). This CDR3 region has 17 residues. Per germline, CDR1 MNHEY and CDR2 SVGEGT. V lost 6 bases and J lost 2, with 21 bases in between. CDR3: CASSRLLGQQITDTQYF. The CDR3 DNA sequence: TGTGCCAGCAGCCGACTACTGGGGCAGCAAATCACAGATACGCAGTATTTT.

CDR3 loop: CASSIRRDVSYNEQFF. The CDR3 nucleotides are TGTGCCAGTAGTATTAGGCGGGACGTCAGCTACAATGAGCAGTTCTTC. V and J are TRBV19 and TRBJ2-1, with a weak D call TRBD2 (6 bases). Trimming took 3 bases from V and 3 from J, leaving 15 bases between them. Germline values: CDR1 LNHDA, CDR2 SQIVND (reference sequence). This CDR3 is 16 amino acids long.

CDR3 residues: CASSLQGGGYTF. CDR3 coding DNA: TGTGCCAGCAGCCTCCAAGGGGGCGGCTACACCTTC. The chain joins TRBV13 to TRBJ1-2, with TRBD1 matching over 7 bases. Per germline, CDR1 PRHDT and CDR2 FYEKMQ (reference sequence). CDR3 size: 12 residues. Germline trimming cut 5 bases from V and 8 bases from J; bases unmatched to any gene: 5.

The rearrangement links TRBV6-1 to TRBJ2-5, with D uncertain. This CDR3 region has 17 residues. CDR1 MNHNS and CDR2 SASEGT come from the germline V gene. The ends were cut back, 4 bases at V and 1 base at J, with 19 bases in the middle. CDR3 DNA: TGTGCCAGCAGTGTCAGCTTTGGTGGAGACCTCCAAGAGACCCAGTACTTC. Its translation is CASSVSFGGDLQETQYF.

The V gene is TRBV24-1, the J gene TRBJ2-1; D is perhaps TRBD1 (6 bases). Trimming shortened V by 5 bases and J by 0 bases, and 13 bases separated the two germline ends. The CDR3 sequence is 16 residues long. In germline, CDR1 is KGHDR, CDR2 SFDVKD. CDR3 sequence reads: CATSGPTGSSYNEQFF. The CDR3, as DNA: TGTGCCACCAGTGGCCCAACAGGGAGCTCCTACAATGAGCAGTTCTTC.